The entry below describes one T cell receptor (beta chain). Per the study methods: Reference gene primers were amplified, and this amplification served to estimate nucleated cell counts. The assay was immunoSEQ multiplex PCR, and TCRdb's table has in-frame clones only and misses some. That table is the source of V, J and clone size, and D and trimming were worked out from the DNA. This table has 110,000 or so clones, around 85% appearing once. This CDR3 is built from 14 residues. Germline V lookup: CDR1 MNHEY, CDR2 SVGAGI. Germline trimming cut 5 bases from V and 1 base from J; bases unmatched to any gene: 4. The sample belongs to a study of blood T cell repertoires in COVID-19. At the level of the study: Acute and convalescent COVID-19 specimens originated in the United States, Italy and Spain. T cells, B-cell-depleted T cells, or PBMCs supplied cDNA or gDNA.

This clonotype originated in a human donor in a cohort sampled during active COVID-19. The chain is built from TRBV6-5 and TRBJ1-1; TRBD1 aligns across 7 bases. The source material was peripheral blood. The DNA for the CDR3 is TGTGCCAGCAGTCGACAGGGCCCGAACACTGAAGCTTTCTTT. It yields the protein CASSRQGPNTEAFF.